This T cell receptor (beta chain) originates from a study of CD8+CD57+ T cells in acquired aplastic anemia. Study-wide context: CD4+ and CD8+ cells, once sorted, gave DNA averaging around 3.2 ug. Findings of the study overall: Patients and controls were found to share roughly 31 CD8+ CDR3 sequences.

Researchers used genomic DNA as the template to profile TCR beta VDJ and CDR3. TCRdb re-called the reads with MiXCR, one entry per CDR3 protein. The table lists a few hundred thousand distinct CDR3 sequences, approximately 80% of them singletons. Concerning this clonotype: Its target is not known.

The sequenced patients had an expansion of CD8+CD57+ cells seen by flow cytometry. Every one of the patients had aplastic anemia (severe, acquired). Patients had undergone no therapy by the time their blood was sampled. Deletions cut 0 bases from V and 6 bases from J, with 15 bases between. Germline V gene lookup returns CDR1 SEHNR and CDR2 FQNEAQ (reference sequence). This CDR3 region has 17 residues. Material: sorted CD4+, CD8+, or CD8+CD57+ T cells (not recorded which) from PBMCs. This clonotype was sampled from a human donor with aplastic anemia. The V gene is TRBV7-9, the J gene TRBJ1-6; D is possibly TRBD1 (5 bases). The CDR3: CASSLARRDALNSPLHF. For the CDR3, the DNA is TGTGCCAGCAGCTTAGCCCGCCGGGACGCTCTTAATTCACCCCTCCACTTT.